One and the same sample provided the 18 T cell receptor beta chains below, sequenced in a study of T cells in Graves' hyperthyroidism and ophthalmopathy. Amplification targeted TCR beta CDR3 regions from RNA transcripts. The TCR CDR3 was amplified in a first-round RT-PCR using the HTBI primer set. MiXCR was run by TCRdb on the multiplex PCR reads, yielding one entry per CDR3 protein. Counted here are a few hundred thousand distinct CDR3 sequences, about an eighth occurring once; the ten biggest clones make up 17%. The specimen sequenced was blood. Every receptor here comes from a woman between 18 and 30 years old with Graves' hyperthyroidism.

This chain links TRBV12-5 with TRBJ2-2; D is undetermined. This CDR3 is 11 amino acids long. Per germline, CDR1 LGHNT and CDR2 FRNRAP. Trimming took off 6 bases at V and 5 bases at J, with 4 bases between the two ends. The CDR3 nucleotides are TGTGCTAGTGGCCCAACCGGGGAGCTGTTTTTT. Protein sequence: CASGPTGELFF. The full variable domain, its missing parts supplied by reference TRBV12-5 and TRBJ2-2, is DARVTQTPRHKVTEMGQEVTMRCQPILGHNTVFWYRQTMMQGLELLAYFRNRAPLDDSGMPKDRFSAEMPDATLATLKIQPSEPRDSAVYFCASGPTGELFFGEGSRLTVL.

The sample holds many counts of this clonotype. The rearrangement uses TRBV7-9 and TRBJ2-3; 7 bases line up with TRBD2. The CDR3 spans 16 residues. V lost 10 bases, J lost 0 bases, and 13 bases stayed unmatched. CDR1 and CDR2 (germline): SEHNR, FQNEAQ (reference sequence). The DNA of the CDR3 is TGTGCCACCCCCGGGGAGGGGACGACTAGCACAGATACGCAGTATTTT. Translation gives CATPGEGTTSTDTQYF.

The rearrangement uses TRBV12-3 or TRBV12-4 and TRBJ1-5; D is possibly TRBD1 (6 bases). V lost 5 bases to trimming and J lost 16 bases, with 18 bases between them. The CDR3 extends over 12 amino acids. CDR3 loop: CASSLRMGGQHF. CDR3 nucleotides: TGTGCCAGCAGTCTACGGATGGGGGGCCAACATTTT.

This clonotype was counted a few times. The chain uses TRBV20-1 and TRBJ2-7; TRBD2 aligns across 11 bases. The V and J ends lost 3 bases and 4 bases, in that order; junction bases with no gene match: 5. The CDR3 sequence is 14 residues long. From germline, CDR1 is DFQATT and CDR2 SNEGSKA (reference sequence). CDR3 nucleotides: TGCAGTGCTAGGGGACTAGCGGAGAGTTACGAGCAGTACGTC. It yields the protein CSARGLAESYEQYV.

The table lists this clonotype with many counts. The chain is built from TRBV5-8 and TRBJ2-1; D unclear. V lost 0 bases and J lost 5, with 6 bases in between. The germline V gene encodes CDR1 SGHTS and CDR2 YDEGEE. The CDR3 consists of 13 residues. The CDR3: CASSLGRDNEQFF. CDR3 in DNA: TGTGCCAGCAGCTTGGGACGAGACAATGAGCAGTTCTTC.

This clonotype has just a few counts. A much bigger clone sits one base away, suggesting this may be a read error. No conserved phenylalanine or tryptophan is present at the end of the CDR3, so a read error is the likely explanation. V is TRBV12-3 or TRBV12-4 and J is TRBJ1-6; D not certain. The V gene lost 3 bases and the J gene lost 4 bases, with 10 bases spanning the gap. The CDR3 covers 15 residues. CDR3 bases: TGTGCCAGCAGTTTTACTGTAGAATATAATTCACCCCTCCACTTG. Its translation is CASSFTVEYNSPLHL.

Ten or more counts support this clonotype. This chain uses TRBV15 with TRBJ2-1, with 8 bases lining up with TRBD2. The CDR3 loop spans 17 amino acids. V lost 2 bases and J lost 2; bases outside the gene matches: 8. Germline loops: CDR1 LNHNV, CDR2 YYDKDF (reference sequence). The CDR3 region has the DNA TGTGCCACCAGCAGACTGCCAAGCGGGAGTACCTACAATGAGCAGTTCTTC. This gives the protein CATSRLPSGSTYNEQFF.

This clonotype appeared many times. V gene TRBV30 combines with J gene TRBJ2-2; 11 bases are shared with TRBD1. J gave up 6 bases and V 3 bases, and 6 bases lay outside the gene matches. The length of the CDR3 is 15 residues. CDR1 is GTSNPN, CDR2 SVGIG, per germline (reference sequence). The CDR3 loop reads CAWRGRDRGAGELFF. In DNA form, the CDR3 reads TGTGCCTGGAGAGGTCGGGACAGGGGGGCCGGGGAGCTGTTTTTT.

This chain links TRBV2 with TRBJ1-5; D call uncertain. The V gene's germline CDR1 is SNHLY and CDR2 FYNNEI. The V end lost 6 bases, the J end lost 2 bases, and 11 bases lay between the germline ends. This CDR3 has 14 residues. Here the CDR3 DNA reads TGTGCCAGCAGGACACCTGGGGGCAATCAGCCCCAGCATTTT. It is translated as CASRTPGGNQPQHF.

This clonotype has a count of ten or more. The chain couples TRBV2 to TRBJ1-1; D gene ambiguous. Per the germline V gene, CDR1 is SNHLY and CDR2 is FYNNEI. The CDR3 has 12 amino acids. Trimming removed 3 bases at V and 0 bases at J, with 2 bases between. The CDR3 DNA follows: TGTGCCAGCAGTGAGATGAACACTGAAGCTTTCTTT. It specifies CASSEMNTEAFF.

This clonotype has a count of ten or more. The chain joins TRBV7-3 to TRBJ2-2; a possible D gene is TRBD2 (5 bases). This CDR3 has 14 amino acids. Germline V gene data show CDR1 as SGHTA and CDR2 as FQGTGA. With 6 bases removed from V and 5 bases from J, the gap between germline ends came to 13 bases. The CDR3 loop is CASRATRETGELFF. Written as DNA, the CDR3 is TGTGCCAGCAGGGCGACCCGGGAAACCGGGGAGCTGTTTTTT.

This clonotype was detected ten times or more. V is TRBV2 and J is TRBJ2-4; no clear D gene. The CDR3 is 14 amino acids. CDR1 SNHLY and CDR2 FYNNEI come from the germline V gene. Deletions cut 5 bases from V and 0 bases from J, with 8 bases between. CDR3: CASSSDPAKNIQYF. The CDR3 DNA reads TGTGCCAGCAGTTCTGACCCAGCCAAAAACATTCAGTACTTC. Drawing the rest from reference TRBV2 and TRBJ2-4, the complete variable domain is EPEVTQTPSHQVTQMGQEVILRCVPISNHLYFYWYRQILGQKVEFLVSFYNNEISEKSEIFDDQFSVERPDGSNFTLKIRSTKLEDSAMYFCASSSDPAKNIQYFGAGTRLSVL.

This clonotype appeared many times. The V call is TRBV3-1, the J call TRBJ1-4; D might be TRBD1 (6 bases). The length of the CDR3 is 14 residues. V lost 0 bases and J lost 4, with 6 bases in between. CDR1 and CDR2 from the germline V gene are LGHDT and YNNKEL (reference sequence). This CDR3 reads CASSQEDSNEKLFF. The CDR3, as DNA: TGTGCCAGCAGCCAAGAGGACAGTAATGAAAAACTGTTTTTT.

The rearrangement links TRBV25-1 to TRBJ2-3; D is perhaps TRBD1 (5 bases). The CDR3 covers 16 residues. The V gene's germline CDR1 is MGHDK and CDR2 SYGVNS. V was shortened by 1 base and J by 4 bases, with 15 bases between the two germline ends. The CDR3 sequence: CASSELGEGASDTQYF. CDR3 DNA sequence: TGTGCCAGCAGTGAATTGGGTGAAGGGGCCTCAGATACGCAGTATTTT.

This clonotype was detected only a few times. This rearrangement joins TRBV18 to TRBJ1-2, with no clear D. The CDR3 is 16 amino acids. Deletions cut 4 bases from V and 4 bases from J, with 19 bases between. The germline V gene encodes CDR1 KGHSH and CDR2 LQKENI. In DNA, the CDR3 is TGTGCCAGCTCACTCCGGAAGGGTTCCGACTCCTATGGCTACACCTTC. It specifies CASSLRKGSDSYGYTF.

This clonotype was seen a handful of times. The chain is built from TRBV3-1 and TRBJ1-2; D remains ambiguous. Germline lookup yields CDR1 LGHDT and CDR2 YNNKEL (reference sequence). Trimming left V 0 bases short and J 8 bases short, with 10 bases between. The CDR3 runs to 13 residues. CDR3 in DNA: TGTGCCAGCAGCCAAGATAACAGAAGAGGCTACACCTTC. This codes for CASSQDNRRGYTF.

This clonotype has more than one count but fewer than ten. The DNA of the CDR3 is TGTGCCTGTAGTTCGGTCTACGAGCAGTACTTC. Translating it yields CACSSVYEQYF. V is TRBV6-5 and J is TRBJ2-7, with D uncertain. Germline V CDR1 and CDR2: MNHEY, SVGAGI. The CDR3 loop spans 11 amino acids. Trimming stripped 11 bases from V and 3 bases from J, with 11 bases between.

This clonotype occurred many times. The chain joins TRBV12-3 or TRBV12-4 to TRBJ1-1, with D hard to call. The germline V and J ends were trimmed by 6 bases and 1 base, with 9 bases remaining between them. CDR3 size: 13 residues. The CDR3 DNA reads as TGTGCCAGCAGATTTACAGAGAACACTGAAGCTTTCTTT. Its translation is CASRFTENTEAFF.